The rows below give T cell receptor beta chains drawn from one sample of a study of cytomegalovirus exposure and HLA in healthy donors. Clones were read by immunoSEQ multiplex PCR, and TCRdb kept only the in-frame ones, dropping some. This repertoire shows 57,000 or so clones, roughly nine tenths found once; its top ten account for 2.2%. Specimen: PBMCs. The receptor set was obtained from a woman between 25 and 40 years old in good health and CMV-seronegative. CDR3s include the opening cysteine and the closing phenylalanine or tryptophan. Fields, in order: V gene, J gene, D gene, clone size, CDR3 protein, CDR3 DNA. The D gene is left open where the match is weak. Clone size, where shown, is once, few, many, or a class for clones that have expanded.

TRBV7-8	TRBJ1-1	NA	once	CASSLESQVEAFF	TGTGCCAGCAGCTTAGAAAGTCAGGTTGAAGCTTTCTTT
TRBV19	TRBJ2-4	TRBD2	few	CASRRRGENIQYF	TGTGCCAGTAGGCGGCGGGGGGAGAACATTCAGTACTTC
TRBV9	TRBJ1-1	TRBD1	NA	CASSAQGAGNRTEAFF	TGTGCCAGCAGCGCTCAGGGGGCTGGGAACCGGACTGAAGCTTTCTTT
TRBV7-9	TRBJ2-1	TRBD2	NA	CASSSTSGRAIEQFF	TGTGCCAGCAGCTCGACTAGCGGGAGGGCCATTGAGCAGTTCTTC
TRBV30	TRBJ1-2	NA	once	CAWNGGVTEYPYGYTF	TGTGCCTGGAACGGAGGGGTCACAGAGTACCCCTATGGCTACACCTTC
TRBV7-2	TRBJ1-2	TRBD1	NA	CASSLGPDRGHGYTF	TGTGCCAGCAGCTTAGGCCCGGACAGGGGGCATGGCTACACCTTC
TRBV5-1	TRBJ1-3	NA	NA	CASRTRRRNTIYF	TGCGCCAGCAGAACTCGAAGAAGAAACACCATATATTTT
TRBV7-2	TRBJ2-3	TRBD2	NA	CASRLNSGIGSDTQYF	TGTGCCAGCAGGTTGAATAGCGGGATAGGCTCAGATACGCAGTATTTT
TRBV6-6	TRBJ1-4	NA	NA	CASSYSGQGNNEKLFF	TGTGCCAGCAGTTACTCGGGGCAGGGGAATAATGAAAAACTGTTTTTT
TRBV6-4	TRBJ2-2	TRBD2	NA	CASSELAGVTGELFF	TGTGCCAGCAGTGAACTAGCGGGAGTCACCGGGGAGCTGTTTTTT
TRBV5-4	TRBJ2-1	TRBD2	NA	CASSPGGISYNEQFF	TGTGCCAGCAGCCCGGGGGGGATCTCCTACAATGAGCAGTTCTTC
TRBV6-5	TRBJ2-5	TRBD2	NA	CASSTSGSVKTQYF	TGTGCCAGCAGTACTAGCGGGAGCGTAAAGACCCAGTACTTC
TRBV7-8	TRBJ2-7	NA	NA	CASSPLASPYEQYF	TGTGCCAGCAGCCCCCTAGCGTCCCCCTACGAGCAGTACTTC
TRBV6-6	TRBJ1-1	TRBD1	NA	CASSYDGQGTEAFF	TGTGCCAGCAGTTACGATGGACAGGGCACTGAAGCTTTCTTT
TRBV6-6	TRBJ2-4	TRBD1	NA	CASSYQGQLGNIQYF	TGTGCCAGCAGTTACCAGGGACAGTTAGGAAACATTCAGTACTTC
TRBV9	TRBJ2-1	TRBD2	NA	CASSGPGTTSSNEQFF	TGTGCCAGCAGCGGACCCGGGACTACCAGCTCAAATGAGCAGTTCTTC
TRBV6-5	TRBJ2-3	NA	once	CASSHTRVTDTQYF	TGTGCCAGCAGCCACACGCGGGTTACAGATACGCAGTATTTT
TRBV28	TRBJ1-1	NA	NA	CAGRGHQNTEAFF	TGTGCCGGTCGAGGGCACCAGAACACTGAAGCTTTCTTT
TRBV28	TRBJ1-3	NA	once	CASSSPTGLGSGNTIYF	TGTGCCAGCAGTTCCCCGACAGGCCTTGGCTCTGGAAACACCATATATTTT
TRBV2	TRBJ2-3	TRBD2	once	CASSPGLAATDTQYF	TGTGCCAGCAGTCCCGGACTAGCGGCCACAGATACGCAGTATTTT
TRBV28	TRBJ2-4	TRBD2	NA	CASSLAGGPLNIQYF	TGTGCCAGCAGTTTAGCGGGAGGGCCTTTGAACATTCAGTACTTC
TRBV5-1	TRBJ1-1	NA	NA	CASSLSLNTEAFF	TGCGCCAGCAGCTTAAGTCTAAACACTGAAGCTTTCTTT
TRBV12-5	TRBJ2-5	TRBD1	NA	CASGFRDRGAPETQYF	TGTGCTAGTGGTTTCCGGGACAGGGGGGCACCGGAGACCCAGTACTTC
TRBV10-3	TRBJ2-7	TRBD2	NA	CAISALRGGNYEQYF	TGTGCCATCAGTGCTCTGCGGGGGGGAAACTACGAGCAGTACTTC
TRBV27	TRBJ2-4	NA	NA	CASSLRVQGNAKNIQYF	TGTGCCAGCAGTTTACGAGTCCAGGGTAACGCCAAAAACATTCAGTACTTC
TRBV28	TRBJ1-1	NA	NA	CASSLSRGNTEAFF	TGTGCCAGCAGTTTATCCCGGGGGAACACTGAAGCTTTCTTT
TRBV19	TRBJ1-3	NA	NA	CASSTRGSGNTIYF	TGTGCCAGTAGTACCCGAGGATCTGGAAACACCATATATTTT
TRBV12-5	TRBJ1-2	TRBD1	NA	CASGTGAHHGYTF	TGTGCTAGTGGGACAGGGGCACATCATGGCTACACCTTC
TRBV5-1	TRBJ2-1	NA	NA	CASSLMRNLNNEQFF	TGCGCCAGCAGCTTGATGAGGAACCTAAACAATGAGCAGTTCTTC
TRBV9	TRBJ1-1	NA	NA	CASSVRNTEAFF	TGTGCCAGCAGCGTCAGGAACACTGAAGCTTTCTTT
TRBV6-5	TRBJ2-7	TRBD1	NA	CASSPDRGRNEQYF	TGTGCCAGCAGTCCGGACAGGGGTAGGAACGAGCAGTACTTC
TRBV27	TRBJ1-2	NA	NA	CASGSVNYGYTF	TGTGCCAGCGGGAGTGTTAACTATGGCTACACCTTC